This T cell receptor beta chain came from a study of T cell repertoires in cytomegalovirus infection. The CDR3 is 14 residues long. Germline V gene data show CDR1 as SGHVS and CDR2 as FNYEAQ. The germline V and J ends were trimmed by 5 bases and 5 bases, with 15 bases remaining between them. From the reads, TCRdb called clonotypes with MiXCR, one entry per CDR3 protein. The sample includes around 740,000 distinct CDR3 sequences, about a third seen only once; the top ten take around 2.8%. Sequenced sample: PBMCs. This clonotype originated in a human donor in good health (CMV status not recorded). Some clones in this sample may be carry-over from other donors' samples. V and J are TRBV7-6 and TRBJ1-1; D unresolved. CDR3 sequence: CASSPTRWGTEAFF. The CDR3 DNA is TGTGCCAGCAGCCCCACCCGATGGGGTACTGAAGCTTTCTTT.